The source of this T cell receptor (beta chain) is a study of Ad26.COV2.S vaccination and SARS-CoV-2 variants (dated by TCRdb to 2020 to 2023). As for the study more broadly: Vaccine-arm donors were drawn from COV1001, a multicentre, randomized, double-blind, placebo-controlled phase I-IIa trial of Ad26.COV2.S in healthy adults. Investigators did not know the trial group allocation while performing experiments and assessing outcomes. Trial participants were randomized into five groups of five, in which low-dose or high-dose Ad26.COV2.S was given once or twice, or placebo was given on both occasions. The TCR-sequenced set comprised approximately 32 samples: about 19 Ad26.COV2.S vaccine recipients, 5 placebo recipients and 8 SARS-CoV-2 convalescent individuals. TCRbeta repertoire sequencing was used to assess the specificity and breadth of SARS-CoV-2-reactive T cell receptors after Ad26.COV2.S vaccination. Ad26.COV2.S was administered intramuscularly at 5 x 10^10 or 1 x 10^11 viral particles, either as a single shot or as two shots given 56 days apart.

Comments on this clone: Its antigen specificity is not known. Per-base qualities were not stored, and no clone one base away is much larger.

The investigation overall reported the following: The study was not powered to compare responses between vaccine doses or regimens. Compared with placebo recipients, Ad26.COV2.S recipients showed higher spike-specific TCR breadth (P = 0.0014). Vaccine and placebo recipients had similar non-spike TCR breadth, a finding consistent with the vaccine containing only spike. After vaccination, substantial breadth of spike-specific CD8+ and CD4+ T cell responses was reported. The authors noted that total T cell responses may have been underestimated by the TCR breadth and depth analyses.

Reading the label with the study, this specimen's treatment or condition is: about 20 received Ad26.COV2.S at low or high dose, single or two shots; 5 received placebo; per-sample allocation not given. Repertoires of vaccine and placebo recipients were sequenced from samples collected on day 63 after the first injection. Between 29 July and 7 August 2020, Cohort 1b enrolled about 27 adults aged 18-55 years at one site in Boston, USA. Ad26.COV2.S was a replication-incompetent adenovirus type 26 vector expressing a prefusion-stabilized SARS-CoV-2 spike protein from the original Wuhan strain. CDR1 and CDR2, looked up from the germline V gene, are SGHDT and YYEEEE. At the junction V is shortened by 2 bases and J by 1 base; bases outside the gene matches: 9. The CDR3, from cysteine to phenylalanine, totals 18 residues. Only CDR3 DNA remains: 54 bases, in frame from the first base. The immunoSEQ Assay was used to sequence TCRbeta CDR3 regions. After extraction, genomic DNA underwent amplification by bias-controlled multiplex PCR, followed by high-throughput sequencing. Per the authors' processing: To quantify the absolute abundance of every unique TCRbeta CDR3 region, sequences were collapsed and filtered. T cell fraction was estimated by normalizing TCRbeta template counts to usable DNA, which was measured by amplifying reference genes present in all nucleated cells. Repertoire TCRs were annotated as SARS-CoV-2-specific when V gene, CDR3 amino acid sequence and J gene were exactly matched to a known reactive TCR set. The reference SARS-CoV-2 TCR set came from MIRA and was filtered for enrichment in COVID-19-positive ImmuneCODE repertoires, removing public or cross-reactive TCRs. Using the MIRA antigens, annotated TCRs were further analysed by specific ORF or by position within an ORF. Breadth was defined as annotated unique rearrangements over total unique productive rearrangements; depth was the summed frequency of those rearrangements. Two-sided Wilcoxon rank-sum tests were applied when comparing TCR breadth between groups. TCRdb took over this immuneACCESS table, retaining in-frame rearrangements with V and J assigned. Such tables are incomplete; in checked studies, under half of the missing clones stem from an unresolved V gene, and the remainder is unexplained. For V, J and clone size, that table is used; D and trimming come from the DNA. Present in this sample are 430,000 or so clones, 75% to 90% of which were seen just once. Jointly, the top ten make up roughly 2.5% of the sample.

Specimen: peripheral blood, collected in a trial of Ad26.COV2.S vaccine versus placebo. The chain employs TRBV5-6 and TRBJ1-4; the junction holds 9 bases that match TRBD1. This sequence originates from a person between 18 and 59 years old who received the Ad26.COV2.S COVID-19 vaccine or a placebo. The nucleotides are TGTGCCAGCAGCTTTGACGGGACAGGGATAAGAACTAATGAAAAACTGTTTTTT. It codes for CASSFDGTGIRTNEKLFF.